These 11 T cell receptor beta chains came from one sample sequenced in a study of low-dose radiotherapy and immunotherapy resistance in tumors. TRAV- and TRBV-specific primers were used for first-strand cDNA, which covered alpha and beta chains. For amplifying TCRs, the PCR ran for about 22 cycles with Phusion, which was used together with a constant-region primer and the adapter on the V primers. TCRdb recomputed calls from the reads with MiXCR, one row per CDR3 protein. The sample carries 5,600 or so distinct CDR3 sequences, 80% to 85% recorded once. These receptors all come from a human donor with advanced metastatic prostate, ovarian, gallbladder or colorectal cancer (not recorded which). This table probably holds off-target reads from a library built for another chain.

The chain joins TRBV28 to TRBJ2-1; D may be TRBD1 or TRBD2 (5 bases each). The CDR3 sequence is 14 residues long. Trimming pared 5 bases from V and 1 base from J, leaving 9 bases between. Germline lookup yields CDR1 MDHEN and CDR2 SYDVKM. The CDR3, as DNA: TGTGCCAGCAGTCAGGGACCGTCCTACAATGAGCAGTTCTTC. Protein product: CASSQGPSYNEQFF.

J is TRBJ1-1 and V is TRBV5-1; the match to TRBD1 covers 7 bases. The CDR3 has 15 residues. Unmatched junction bases numbered 11, after V lost 4 bases and J lost 5 bases. The germline V gene has CDR1 SGHRS and CDR2 YFSETQ. The CDR3 sequence: CASSPEQGRDTEAFF. The CDR3 DNA is TGCGCCAGCAGCCCAGAACAGGGGCGGGATACTGAAGCTTTCTTT.

The chain links TRBV6-5 to TRBJ1-1, with D possibly matching TRBD1 (5 bases). Trimming removed 2 bases from V and 0 bases from J, with 10 bases in between. The CDR3 spans 15 residues. Germline V gives CDR1 MNHEY, CDR2 SVGAGI. CDR3 loop: CASSYDRAMNTEAFF. CDR3 bases: TGTGCCAGCAGTTACGACAGAGCCATGAACACTGAAGCTTTCTTT.

Only a few counts were recorded for this clonotype. The chain recombines TRBV28 with TRBJ2-2; D is unclear. The CDR3 is 12 amino acids. Per germline, CDR1 MDHEN and CDR2 SYDVKM. V was cut by 4 bases and J by 8 bases, with 8 bases left in between. The CDR3 loop is CASSSVSGELFF. The CDR3 DNA reads TGTGCCAGCAGTTCGGTCAGTGGGGAGCTGTTTTTT.

The chain has TRBV29-1 and TRBJ2-3; no clear D. The CDR3 sequence is 12 residues long. CDR1 is SQVTM and CDR2 is ANQGSEA in the germline V gene. Trimming took 6 bases from V and 0 from J, leaving 7 bases between them. CDR3 residues: CSVDASTDTQYF. The CDR3 bases are TGCAGCGTGGATGCTAGCACAGATACGCAGTATTTT.

This clonotype was seen a single time. V and J are TRBV28 and TRBJ2-1; 8 bases are a match to TRBD1. Germline V CDR1 and CDR2: MDHEN, SYDVKM. V gave up 4 bases and J gave up 8 bases; unmatched junction bases: 7. The CDR3 is 14 amino acids. CDR3 amino acids: CASSSSGQGDEQFF. The CDR3 nucleotides read TGTGCCAGCAGTTCCTCTGGACAGGGCGATGAGCAGTTCTTC.

This chain joins TRBV6-5 and TRBJ1-4; 9 bases match TRBD1. The CDR3 is 15 residues long. Germline values: CDR1 MNHEY, CDR2 SVGAGI. V shed 5 bases, J shed 8 bases, and the junction held 9 bases outside the gene matches. CDR3 amino acids: CASSRTGGTGEKLFF. The CDR3 DNA reads as TGTGCCAGCAGTAGAACAGGGGGCACGGGGGAAAAACTGTTTTTT.

This chain joins TRBV5-6 and TRBJ1-3; D remains unclear. The CDR3 consists of 13 residues. The V gene's germline CDR1 is SGHDT and CDR2 YYEEEE. V was pared by 4 bases and J by 6 bases, with 11 bases between. The CDR3 loop reads CASSARAPNTIYF. The CDR3 nucleotides read TGTGCCAGCAGCGCCCGGGCCCCAAACACCATATATTTT.

V usage is TRBV14 and J usage is TRBJ2-1, with 9 bases matching TRBD2. Germline V gene sequence: CDR1 SGHDN, CDR2 FVKESK. V was clipped by 2 bases and J by 4 bases; unmatched bases: 3. The CDR3 runs 15 residues. DNA of the CDR3: TGTGCCAGCAGCCAAAGGACTAGCGAATACAATGAGCAGTTCTTC. Amino acid sequence: CASSQRTSEYNEQFF.

This clonotype was recorded once. This chain joins TRBV5-4 and TRBJ2-7, with D possibly being TRBD2 (5 bases). V dropped 0 bases and J dropped 6 bases, with 7 bases sitting between them. The CDR3 has 12 amino acids. Germline V gene data show CDR1 as SGHNT and CDR2 as YYREEE (reference sequence). The CDR3 bases are TGTGCCAGCAGCTTGGGGACTGGCGAGCAGTACTTC. This encodes CASSLGTGEQYF.

The chain recombines TRBV29-1 with TRBJ1-1; D may be TRBD1 (5 bases). The CDR3 is 16 amino acids. V was cut by 5 bases and J by 3 bases, with 22 bases left in between. Germline V gives CDR1 SQVTM, CDR2 ANQGSEA. The CDR3 here is CSVLNSRGGTYTEAFF. The DNA of the CDR3 is TGCAGCGTTTTAAACTCCCGTGGAGGGACCTACACTGAAGCTTTCTTT.